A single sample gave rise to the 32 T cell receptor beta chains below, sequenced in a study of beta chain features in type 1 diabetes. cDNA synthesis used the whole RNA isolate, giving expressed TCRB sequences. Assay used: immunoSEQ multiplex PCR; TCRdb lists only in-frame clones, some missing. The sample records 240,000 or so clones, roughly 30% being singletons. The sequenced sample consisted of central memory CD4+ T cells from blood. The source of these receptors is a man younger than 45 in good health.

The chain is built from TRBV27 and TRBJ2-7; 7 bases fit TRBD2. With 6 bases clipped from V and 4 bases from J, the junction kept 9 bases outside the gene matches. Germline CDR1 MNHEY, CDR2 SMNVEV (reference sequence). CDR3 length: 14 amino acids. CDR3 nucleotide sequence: TGTGCCAGCAGGTTGGGGGAGGGCCCGTACGAGCAGTACTTC. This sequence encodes CASRLGEGPYEQYF.

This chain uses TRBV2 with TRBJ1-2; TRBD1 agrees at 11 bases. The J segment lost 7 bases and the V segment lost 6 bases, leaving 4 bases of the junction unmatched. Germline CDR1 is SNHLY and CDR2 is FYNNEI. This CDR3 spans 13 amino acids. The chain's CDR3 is CASRTGTGGGYTF. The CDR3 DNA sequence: TGTGCCAGCAGGACCGGGACAGGGGGTGGCTACACCTTC.

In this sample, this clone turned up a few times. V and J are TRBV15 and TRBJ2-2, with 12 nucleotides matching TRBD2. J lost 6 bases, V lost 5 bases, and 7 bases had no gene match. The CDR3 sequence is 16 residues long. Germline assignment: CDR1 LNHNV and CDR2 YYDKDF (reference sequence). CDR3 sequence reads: CATSGQLAGGSGELFF. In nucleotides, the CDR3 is TGTGCCACCAGCGGCCAACTAGCGGGAGGTTCCGGGGAGCTGTTTTTT.

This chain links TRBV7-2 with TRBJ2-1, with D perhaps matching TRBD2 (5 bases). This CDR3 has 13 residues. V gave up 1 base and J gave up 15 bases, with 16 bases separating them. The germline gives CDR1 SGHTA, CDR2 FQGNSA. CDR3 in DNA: TGTGCCAGCAGCTTAGATAGCGCGGGCGTGGCGTTCTTC. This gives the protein CASSLDSAGVAFF.

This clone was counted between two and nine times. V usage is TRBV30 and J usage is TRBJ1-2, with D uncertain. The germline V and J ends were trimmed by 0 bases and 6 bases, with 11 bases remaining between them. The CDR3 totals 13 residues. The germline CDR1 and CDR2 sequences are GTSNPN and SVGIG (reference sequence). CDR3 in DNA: TGTGCCTGGAGTGTAAACCCGCGGGATGGCTACACCTTC. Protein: CAWSVNPRDGYTF.

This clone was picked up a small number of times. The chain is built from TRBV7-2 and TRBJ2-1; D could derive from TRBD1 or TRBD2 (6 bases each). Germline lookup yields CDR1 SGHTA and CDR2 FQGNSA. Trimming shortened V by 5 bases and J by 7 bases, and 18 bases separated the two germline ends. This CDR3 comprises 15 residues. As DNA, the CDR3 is TGTGCCAGCAGCACAAACACAGGGACTGGGAATGAGCAGTTCTTC. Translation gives CASSTNTGTGNEQFF.

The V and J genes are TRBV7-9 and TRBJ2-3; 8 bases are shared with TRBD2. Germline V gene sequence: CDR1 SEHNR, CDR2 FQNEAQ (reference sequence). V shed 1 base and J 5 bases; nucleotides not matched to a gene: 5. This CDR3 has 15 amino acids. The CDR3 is CASSLGGGPQDTQYF. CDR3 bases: TGTGCCAGCAGCTTAGGCGGGGGGCCGCAAGATACGCAGTATTTT.

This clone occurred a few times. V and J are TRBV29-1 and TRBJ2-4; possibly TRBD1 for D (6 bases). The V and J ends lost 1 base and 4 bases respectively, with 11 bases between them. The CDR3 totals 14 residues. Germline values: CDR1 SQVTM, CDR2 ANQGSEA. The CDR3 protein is CSVEVGGVKNIQYF. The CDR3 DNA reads TGCAGCGTTGAAGTTGGGGGCGTTAAAAACATTCAGTACTTC. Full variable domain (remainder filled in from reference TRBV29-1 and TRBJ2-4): SAVISQKPSRDICQRGTSLTIQCQVDSQVTMMFWYRQQPGQSLTLIATANQGSEATYESGFVIDKFPISRPNLTFSTLTVSNMSPEDSSIYLCSVEVGGVKNIQYFGAGTRLSVL.

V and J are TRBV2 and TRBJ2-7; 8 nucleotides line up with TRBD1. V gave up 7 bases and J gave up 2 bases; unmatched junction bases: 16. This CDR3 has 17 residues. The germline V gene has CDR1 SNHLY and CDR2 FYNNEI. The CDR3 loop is CASKFTLGRQGPYEQYF. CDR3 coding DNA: TGTGCCAGCAAATTCACCCTAGGCCGACAGGGGCCCTACGAGCAGTACTTC.

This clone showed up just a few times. CDR3 DNA: TGTGCCAGCAGCTTAGATCAGCGGCTCGAGGATACGCAGTATTTT. It codes for CASSLDQRLEDTQYF. The V and J genes are TRBV7-2 and TRBJ2-3; a weak D match, TRBD2 (5 bases). The germline gives CDR1 SGHTA, CDR2 FQGNSA. V was clipped by 1 base and J by 6 bases, with 14 bases between them. The CDR3 runs to 15 residues. Full variable domain (remainder filled in from reference TRBV7-2 and TRBJ2-3): GAGVSQSPSNKVTEKGKDVELRCDPISGHTALYWYRQSLGQGLEFLIYFQGNSAPDKSGLPSDRFSAERTGGSVSTLTIQRTQQEDSAVYLCASSLDQRLEDTQYFGPGTRLTVL.

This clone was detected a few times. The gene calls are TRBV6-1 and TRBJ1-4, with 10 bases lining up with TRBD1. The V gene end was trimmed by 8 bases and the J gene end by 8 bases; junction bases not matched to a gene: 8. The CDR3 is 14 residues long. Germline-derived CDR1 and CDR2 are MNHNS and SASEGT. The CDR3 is CASEDWTGGEKLFF. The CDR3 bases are TGTGCCAGCGAAGATTGGACAGGGGGGGAAAAACTGTTTTTT.

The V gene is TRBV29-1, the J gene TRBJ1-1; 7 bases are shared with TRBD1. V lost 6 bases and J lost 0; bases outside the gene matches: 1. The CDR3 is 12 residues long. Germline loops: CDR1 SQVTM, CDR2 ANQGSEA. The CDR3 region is CSVGQVNTEAFF. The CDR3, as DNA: TGCAGCGTCGGACAGGTGAACACTGAAGCTTTCTTT.

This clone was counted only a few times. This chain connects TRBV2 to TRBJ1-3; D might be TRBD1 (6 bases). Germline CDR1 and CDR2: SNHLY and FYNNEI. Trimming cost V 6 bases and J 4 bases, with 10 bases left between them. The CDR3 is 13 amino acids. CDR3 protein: CASRRGQGNTIYF. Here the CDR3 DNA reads TGTGCCAGCAGAAGAGGACAGGGAAACACCATATATTTT.

CDR3 loop: CASSPRDRGNYGYTF. The CDR3 nucleotides read TGTGCCAGCAGCCCCCGGGACAGGGGTAACTATGGCTACACCTTC. This chain connects TRBV7-9 to TRBJ1-2, with 10 bases identical to TRBD1. Germline CDR1 is SEHNR and CDR2 is FQNEAQ (reference sequence). Unmatched junction bases numbered 4, after V lost 5 bases and J lost 1 base. The CDR3 totals 15 residues. The variable domain in full, completed from reference TRBV7-9 and TRBJ1-2, reads DTGVSQNPRHKITKRGQNVTFRCDPISEHNRLYWYRQTLGQGPEFLTYFQNEAQLEKSRLLSDRFSAERPKGSFSTLEIQRTEQGDSAMYLCASSPRDRGNYGYTFGSGTRLTVV.

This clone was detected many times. The CDR3 nucleotides read TGTGCCAGCAGTCCGTCCGGGACAATCGGGGAGCTGTTTTTT. It is translated as CASSPSGTIGELFF. The V call is TRBV27, the J call TRBJ2-2, with D perhaps matching TRBD1 (6 bases). Deletions cut 5 bases from V and 7 bases from J, with 14 bases between. Germline values: CDR1 MNHEY, CDR2 SMNVEV (reference sequence). This CDR3 is 14 amino acids long.

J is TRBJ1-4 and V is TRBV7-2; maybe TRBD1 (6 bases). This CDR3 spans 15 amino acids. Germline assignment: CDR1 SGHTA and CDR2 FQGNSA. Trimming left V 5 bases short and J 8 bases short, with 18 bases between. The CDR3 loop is CASSGILGGQEKLFF. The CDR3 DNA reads TGTGCCAGCAGCGGCATTTTGGGGGGACAAGAAAAACTGTTTTTT.

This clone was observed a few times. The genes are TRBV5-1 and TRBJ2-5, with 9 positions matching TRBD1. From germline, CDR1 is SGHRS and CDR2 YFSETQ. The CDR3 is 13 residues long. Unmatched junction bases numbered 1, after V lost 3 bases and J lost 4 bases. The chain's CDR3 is CASSWDRVETQYF. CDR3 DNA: TGCGCCAGCAGCTGGGACAGGGTAGAGACCCAGTACTTC.

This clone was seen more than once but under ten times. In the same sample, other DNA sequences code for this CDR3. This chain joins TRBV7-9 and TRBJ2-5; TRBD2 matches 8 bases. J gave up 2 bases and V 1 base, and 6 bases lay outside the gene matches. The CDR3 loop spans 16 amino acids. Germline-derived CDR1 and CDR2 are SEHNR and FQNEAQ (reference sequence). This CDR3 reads CASSLEGLANQETQYF. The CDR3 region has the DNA TGTGCCAGCAGCTTAGAAGGACTAGCCAATCAAGAGACCCAGTACTTC.

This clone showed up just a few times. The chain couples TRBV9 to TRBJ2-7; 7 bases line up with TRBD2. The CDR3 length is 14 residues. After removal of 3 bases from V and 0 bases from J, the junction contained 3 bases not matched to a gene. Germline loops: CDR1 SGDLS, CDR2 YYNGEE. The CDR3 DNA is TGTGCCAGCAGCGAGACTAGCACCTCCTACGAGCAGTACTTC. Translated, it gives CASSETSTSYEQYF.

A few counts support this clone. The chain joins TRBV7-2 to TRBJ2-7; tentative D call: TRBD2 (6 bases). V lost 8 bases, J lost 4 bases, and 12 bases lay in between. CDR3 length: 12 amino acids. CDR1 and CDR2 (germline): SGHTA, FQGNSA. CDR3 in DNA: TGTGCCAGCGGGCGGGGCGAATACGAGCAGTACTTC. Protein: CASGRGEYEQYF.

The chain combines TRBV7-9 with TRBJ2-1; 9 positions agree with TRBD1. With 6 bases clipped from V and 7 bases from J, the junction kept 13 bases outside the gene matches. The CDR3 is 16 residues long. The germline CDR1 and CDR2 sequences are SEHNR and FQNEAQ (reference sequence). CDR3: CASRYAGTGTGNEQFF. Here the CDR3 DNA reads TGTGCCAGCAGATACGCCGGGACAGGGACGGGGAATGAGCAGTTCTTC.

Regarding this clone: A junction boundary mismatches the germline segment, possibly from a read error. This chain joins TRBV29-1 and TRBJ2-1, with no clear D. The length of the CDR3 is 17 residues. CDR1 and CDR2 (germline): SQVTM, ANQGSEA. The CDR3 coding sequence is TGCAGCGCTGAAGGTTCCTACTATGGAACAGAGTACAATGAGCAGTTCTTC. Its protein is CSAEGSYYGTEYNEQFF.

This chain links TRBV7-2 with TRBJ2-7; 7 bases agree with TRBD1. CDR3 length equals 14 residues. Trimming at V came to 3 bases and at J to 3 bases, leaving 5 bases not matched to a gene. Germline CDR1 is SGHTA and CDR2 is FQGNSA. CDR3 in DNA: TGTGCCAGCAGCTTTTACAGGGGAAGCTACGAGCAGTACTTC. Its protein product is CASSFYRGSYEQYF.

The CDR3 loop reads CAWSVVSGVHEQFF. The CDR3 DNA sequence: TGTGCCTGGAGTGTAGTCTCAGGGGTCCATGAGCAGTTCTTC. The rearrangement uses TRBV30 and TRBJ2-1, with D perhaps matching TRBD1 (6 bases). V lost 0 bases to trimming and J lost 8 bases, with 14 bases between them. This CDR3 region has 14 residues. Germline values: CDR1 GTSNPN, CDR2 SVGIG (reference sequence).

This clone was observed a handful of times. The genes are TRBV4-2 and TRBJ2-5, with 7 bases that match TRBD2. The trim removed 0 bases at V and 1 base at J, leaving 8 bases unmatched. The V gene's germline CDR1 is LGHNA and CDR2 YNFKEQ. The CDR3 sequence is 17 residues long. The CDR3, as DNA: TGTGCCAGCAGCCAAGATGGTGCGGGGGTGCCCCAAGAGACCCAGTACTTC. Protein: CASSQDGAGVPQETQYF.

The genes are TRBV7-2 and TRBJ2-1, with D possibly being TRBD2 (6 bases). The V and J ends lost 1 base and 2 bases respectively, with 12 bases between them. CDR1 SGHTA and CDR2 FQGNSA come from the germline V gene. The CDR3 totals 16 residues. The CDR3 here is CASSLDSAGPYNEQFF. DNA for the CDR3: TGTGCCAGCAGCTTAGATTCGGCGGGGCCCTACAATGAGCAGTTCTTC. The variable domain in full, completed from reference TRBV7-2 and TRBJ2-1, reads GAGVSQSPSNKVTEKGKDVELRCDPISGHTALYWYRQSLGQGLEFLIYFQGNSAPDKSGLPSDRFSAERTGGSVSTLTIQRTQQEDSAVYLCASSLDSAGPYNEQFFGPGTRLTVL.

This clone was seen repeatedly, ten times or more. CDR3 region: CASSPDIMDGYTF. CDR3 nucleotide sequence: TGTGCCAGCTCACCTGACATCATGGATGGCTACACCTTC. The rearrangement joins TRBV18 to TRBJ1-2; D remains ambiguous. In germline, CDR1 is KGHSH, CDR2 LQKENI. The V end lost 3 bases, the J end lost 6 bases, and 11 bases lay between the germline ends. The CDR3 sequence is 13 residues long.

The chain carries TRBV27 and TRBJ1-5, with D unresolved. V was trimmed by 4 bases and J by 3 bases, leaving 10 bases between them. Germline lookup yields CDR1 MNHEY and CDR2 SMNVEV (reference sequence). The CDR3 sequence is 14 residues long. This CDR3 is CASSSGQPNQPQHF. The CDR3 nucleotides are TGTGCCAGCAGTTCCGGCCAGCCCAATCAGCCCCAGCATTTT.

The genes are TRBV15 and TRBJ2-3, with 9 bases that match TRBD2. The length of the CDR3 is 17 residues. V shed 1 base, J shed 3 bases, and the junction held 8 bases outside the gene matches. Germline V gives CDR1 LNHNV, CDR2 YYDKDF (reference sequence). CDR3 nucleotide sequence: TGTGCCACCAGCAGAGGTAATAGCGGGAGAGGAACAGATACGCAGTATTTT. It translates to CATSRGNSGRGTDTQYF.

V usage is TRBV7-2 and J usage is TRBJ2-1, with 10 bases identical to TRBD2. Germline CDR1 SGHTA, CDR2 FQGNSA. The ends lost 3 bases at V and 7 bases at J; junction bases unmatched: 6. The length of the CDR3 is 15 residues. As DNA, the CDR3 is TGTGCCAGCAGCTTGTCTAGCGGGAGTTTGAATGAGCAGTTCTTC. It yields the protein CASSLSSGSLNEQFF.

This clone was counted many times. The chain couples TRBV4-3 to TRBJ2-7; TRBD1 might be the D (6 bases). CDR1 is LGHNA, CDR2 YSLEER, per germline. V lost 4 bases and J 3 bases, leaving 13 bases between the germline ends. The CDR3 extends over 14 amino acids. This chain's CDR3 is CASSRTTGYYEQYF. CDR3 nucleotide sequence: TGCGCCAGCAGCCGGACGACAGGATACTACGAGCAGTACTTC.

CDR3 amino acids: CSGQGKNTIYF. The CDR3 DNA reads as TGCAGCGGACAGGGGAAAAACACCATATATTTT. The chain employs TRBV29-1 and TRBJ1-3, with TRBD1 identical over 8 bases. The CDR3 length is 11 residues. Germline CDR1 is SQVTM and CDR2 is ANQGSEA. With 7 bases clipped from V and 6 bases from J, the junction kept 2 bases outside the gene matches.